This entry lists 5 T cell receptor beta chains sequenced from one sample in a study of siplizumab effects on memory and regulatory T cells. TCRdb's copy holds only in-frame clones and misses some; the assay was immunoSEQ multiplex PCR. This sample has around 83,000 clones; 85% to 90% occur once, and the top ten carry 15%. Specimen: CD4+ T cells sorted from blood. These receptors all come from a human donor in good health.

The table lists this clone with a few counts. DNA of the CDR3: TGTGCCAGCAGTTTAAAGGTTAGGGCAGGGGGATACGAGCAGTACTTC. Protein: CASSLKVRAGGYEQYF. The rearrangement uses TRBV27 and TRBJ2-7, with 7 nucleotides matching TRBD1. The germline CDR1 and CDR2 sequences are MNHEY and SMNVEV (reference sequence). The length of the CDR3 is 16 residues. After removal of 2 bases from V and 4 bases from J, the junction contained 11 bases not matched to a gene.

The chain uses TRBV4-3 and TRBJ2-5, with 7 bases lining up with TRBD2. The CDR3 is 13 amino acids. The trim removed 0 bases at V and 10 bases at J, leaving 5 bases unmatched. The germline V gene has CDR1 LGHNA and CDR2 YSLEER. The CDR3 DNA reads TGCGCCAGCAGCCAAGAACCCTCGGGGGGCCAGTACTTC. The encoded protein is CASSQEPSGGQYF.

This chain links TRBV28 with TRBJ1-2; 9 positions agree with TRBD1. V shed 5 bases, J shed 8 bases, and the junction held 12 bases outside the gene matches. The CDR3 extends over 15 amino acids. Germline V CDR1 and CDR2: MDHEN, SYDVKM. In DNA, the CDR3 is TGTGCCAGCAGTGTACTCGCGGGACAGGGATACGGCTACACCTTC. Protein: CASSVLAGQGYGYTF.

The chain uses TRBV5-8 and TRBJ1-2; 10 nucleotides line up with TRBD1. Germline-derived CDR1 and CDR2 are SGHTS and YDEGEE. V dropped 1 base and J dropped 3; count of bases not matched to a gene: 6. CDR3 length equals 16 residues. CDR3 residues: CASSLYDRGPDYGYTF. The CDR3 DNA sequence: TGTGCCAGCAGCTTGTATGACAGGGGGCCAGACTATGGCTACACCTTC.

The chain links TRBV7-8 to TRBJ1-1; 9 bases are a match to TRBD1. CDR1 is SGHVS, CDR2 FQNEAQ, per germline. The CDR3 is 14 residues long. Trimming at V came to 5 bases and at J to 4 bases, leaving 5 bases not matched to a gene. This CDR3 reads CASSPRQGGTEAFF. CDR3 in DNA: TGTGCCAGCAGCCCGAGACAGGGGGGCACTGAAGCTTTCTTT.